This passage covers 8 T cell receptor beta chains from one sample sequenced in a study of tumor and adjacent non-tumor tissue in lung cancer. RNA was extracted from bulk tissue without any cell sorting. Three rounds of nested PCR, following a modified ARM-PCR protocol, produced the TCRbeta library. TCRdb re-derived calls from the multiplex PCR reads in MiXCR, one entry per CDR3 protein. The sample contains about 200,000 distinct CDR3 sequences, 71% of which appear only once. Sample: lung tumor tissue. The receptors shown here come from a man aged 60 to 75 with non-small cell lung cancer.

Details on this clonotype: This may be a read error: a much more frequent sequence differs by one nucleotide. The gene calls are TRBV20-1 and TRBJ2-3; no reliable D call. V lost 6 bases to trimming and J lost 1 base, with 14 bases between them. Germline V CDR1 and CDR2: DFQATT, SNEGSKA (reference sequence). There are 14 residues in the CDR3. CDR3: CSAIRAGRTDTQYF. The CDR3 DNA sequence: TGCAGTGCCATACGGGCAGGCCGCACAGATACGCAGTATTTT.

The J gene is TRBJ2-3, the V gene TRBV5-1; D is unclear. CDR3 length equals 14 residues. Germline V gene lookup returns CDR1 SGHRS and CDR2 YFSETQ. Deletions cut 1 base from V and 2 bases from J, with 8 bases between. CDR3 nucleotides: TGCGCCAGCAGCTTGCTATGCATCACAGATACGCAGTATTTT. Its protein product is CASSLLCITDTQYF.

Many counts were recorded for this clonotype. V and J are TRBV11-3 and TRBJ1-5; D not resolved. V lost 3 bases and J lost 4, with 7 bases in between. The germline CDR1 and CDR2 sequences are SGHNT and YENEEA. CDR3 length equals 13 residues. The DNA for the CDR3 is TGTGCCAGCAGCTTGGGGTATAATCAGCCCCAGCATTTT. This sequence encodes CASSLGYNQPQHF.

The count of this clonotype is one. The final CDR3 position lacks the conserved phenylalanine or tryptophan, pointing to a likely read error. The chain employs TRBV11-2 and TRBJ1-1, with a tentative D call TRBD1 (5 bases). The CDR3 extends over 14 amino acids. Germline lookup yields CDR1 SGHAT and CDR2 FQNNGV. In DNA form, the CDR3 reads TGTGCCAGCAGGTTAGTCGGGAGGGGCGCTGAAGCTTTCTCT. Protein sequence: CASRLVGRGAEAFS.

This chain uses TRBV11-2 with TRBJ2-3; 8 nucleotides align to TRBD2. The J segment lost 6 bases and the V segment lost 8 bases, leaving 16 bases of the junction unmatched. CDR3 size: 16 residues. CDR1 is SGHAT and CDR2 is FQNNGV in the germline V gene. CDR3 bases: TGTGCCAGCGGCTCCGGGGGGGCAGCCTTCCGGGATACGCAGTATTTT. Protein: CASGSGGAAFRDTQYF.

There are many counts of this clonotype. The chain employs TRBV18 and TRBJ1-4; D is uncertain. Germline-derived CDR1 and CDR2 are KGHSH and LQKENI. CDR3 length: 12 residues. V lost 5 bases and J 5 bases, leaving 6 bases between the germline ends. CDR3 residues: CASSTGNEKLFF. The CDR3 region has the DNA TGTGCCAGCTCAACGGGGAATGAAAAACTGTTTTTT.

This clonotype was seen only once. This chain links TRBV4-1 with TRBJ1-2; 7 nucleotides match TRBD1. Germline assignment: CDR1 MGHRA and CDR2 YSYEKL. Losses at the gene ends were 5 bases for V and 4 bases for J; bases not matched to a gene: 10. The CDR3 length is 15 residues. The CDR3 loop reads CASSVDRVYTYGYTF. CDR3 nucleotides: TGCGCCAGCAGCGTAGACAGGGTCTATACCTATGGCTACACCTTC.

As to this clonotype: This may stem from a read error, because a much larger clone lies one nucleotide away. The CDR3 loop reads CASRLTDPNQPQHF. The CDR3 region has the DNA TGTGCCAGCAGACTGACAGACCCTAATCAGCCCCAGCATTTT. The chain is built from TRBV12-3 or TRBV12-4 and TRBJ1-5; tentative D call: TRBD1 (5 bases). The CDR3 is made up of 14 amino acids. Between the trimmed V and J ends, which lost 6 bases and 4 bases, there was a span of 13 bases.